This entry concerns a single T cell receptor (beta chain). As yet, its antigen is unknown. The data derive from a study of cytomegalovirus exposure and HLA in healthy donors. Notes on the study in general: One later analysis, an examination of the 90 to 150 validation repertoires, found that first-cohort TCR clusters tended to co-occur in them.

Clones were read by immunoSEQ multiplex PCR, and TCRdb kept only the in-frame ones, dropping some. Of some 110,000 clones in the sample, 94% are singletons; the top ten hold 1% to 1.5%. The sequence was collected from a woman aged 18-29 years in good health and CMV-seronegative. The sample consisted of PBMCs.

The chain's CDR3 is CASSRREGTGELFF. Here the CDR3 DNA reads TGTGCCAGCAGCCGTCGCGAGGGTACCGGGGAGCTGTTTTTT. V gene TRBV6-1 combines with J gene TRBJ2-2; a possible D gene is TRBD2 (5 bases). The V gene lost 6 bases and the J gene lost 5 bases, with 13 bases spanning the gap. In germline, CDR1 is MNHNS, CDR2 SASEGT. The CDR3 contains 14 residues.